Here is one T cell receptor beta chain with its context. Antigen unknown. V was clipped by 3 bases and J by 5 bases, with 11 bases between them. CDR3 length equals 13 residues. Germline CDR1 SGHNT, CDR2 YYREEE (reference sequence). The data are from a study of shared clonotypes between healthy human individuals. General study findings and limits: The generation probabilities recorded for non-shared clonotypes fell below those of clonotypes shared by all four donors.

Sorted subsets were amplified in replicate PCRs using around 0.2 ug DNA, tens of thousands of T cell genomes. Sequencing was performed with immunoSEQ multiplex PCR; in TCRdb, only in-frame clones are kept and a portion is missing. The data hold some 2,000,000 clones, with 95% observed a single time. The rearrangement links TRBV5-4 to TRBJ2-5; D gene unclear. The source of this sequence is a man in his late teens or twenties in good health. Sequencing used naive CD4+ T cells sorted from blood. Subset in this sample: CD45RA+ positively selected. The DNA for the CDR3 is TGTGCCAGCAGCTCCCGAAGGGATGAGACCCAGTACTTC. This sequence encodes CASSSRRDETQYF.